The clone carrying this T cell receptor (beta chain) turned up a few times. The data belong to a study of control samples from healthy donors and cancer patients. The CDR3 is 16 amino acids. From germline, CDR1 is SGHRS and CDR2 YFSETQ. V was clipped by 4 bases and J by 3 bases; unmatched bases: 10. TCRdb keeps only in-frame clones here, not all; method: immunoSEQ multiplex PCR. This table has about 69,000 clones, roughly 84% appearing once. The receptor was derived from a woman aged 45-65 years with lung cancer. J is TRBJ1-3 and V is TRBV5-1; TRBD1 matches 7 bases. Sequenced material: PBMCs. The CDR3 sequence: CASSRRQGVYGNTIYF. The CDR3 nucleotides read TGCGCCAGCAGCCGCCGGCAGGGGGTTTATGGAAACACCATATATTTT.